The 3 T cell receptor beta chains below were found in one sample sequenced in a study of blood T cell repertoires in COVID-19. Produced via immunoSEQ multiplex PCR; TCRdb's table is partial and in-frame only. The sample consists of tens of thousands of clones, around 79% of them appearing once. Sequencing was carried out using peripheral blood. The origin of the receptors is a human donor in a cohort sampled during active COVID-19.

This chain joins TRBV10-2 and TRBJ1-1; D might be TRBD1 (5 bases). CDR1 is WSHSY and CDR2 is SAAADI in the germline V gene. The CDR3 is 15 residues long. V dropped 5 bases and J dropped 3 bases, with 16 bases sitting between them. The CDR3 loop reads CASSKDVGGYTEAFF. Here the CDR3 DNA reads TGCGCCAGCAGTAAGGATGTGGGGGGGTACACTGAAGCTTTCTTT.

The rearrangement uses TRBV27 and TRBJ1-1, with D maybe TRBD1 (6 bases). Deletions cut 5 bases from V and 1 base from J, with 11 bases between. Germline CDR1 reads MNHEY; CDR2 reads SMNVEV (reference sequence). This CDR3 has 14 residues. This chain's CDR3 is CASSAGTRNTEAFF. The DNA of the CDR3 is TGTGCCAGCAGTGCAGGGACAAGGAACACTGAAGCTTTCTTT.

The gene calls are TRBV3-1 (or the pseudogene TRBV3-2) and TRBJ2-1, with TRBD2 identical over 7 bases. The CDR3 spans 17 residues. Trimming cost V 3 bases and J 5 bases; bases outside gene matches: 13. The V gene's germline CDR1 is LGHDT and CDR2 YNNKEL (reference sequence). The CDR3 spells CASSHQRGGSLDNEQFF. CDR3 sequence (DNA): TGTGCCAGCAGCCACCAAAGGGGCGGGAGTTTGGACAATGAGCAGTTCTTC.